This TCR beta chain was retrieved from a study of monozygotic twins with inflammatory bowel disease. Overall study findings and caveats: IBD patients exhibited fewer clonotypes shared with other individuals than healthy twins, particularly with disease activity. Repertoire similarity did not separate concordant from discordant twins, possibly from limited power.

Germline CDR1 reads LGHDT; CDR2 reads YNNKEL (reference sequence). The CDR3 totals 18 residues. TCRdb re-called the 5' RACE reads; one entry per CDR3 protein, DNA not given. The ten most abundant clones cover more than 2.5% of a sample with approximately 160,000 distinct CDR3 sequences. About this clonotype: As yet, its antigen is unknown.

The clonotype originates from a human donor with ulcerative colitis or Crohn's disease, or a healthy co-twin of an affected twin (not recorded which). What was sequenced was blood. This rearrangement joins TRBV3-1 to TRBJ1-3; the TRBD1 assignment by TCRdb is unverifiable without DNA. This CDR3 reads CASSVTGGGRSSGNTIYF.